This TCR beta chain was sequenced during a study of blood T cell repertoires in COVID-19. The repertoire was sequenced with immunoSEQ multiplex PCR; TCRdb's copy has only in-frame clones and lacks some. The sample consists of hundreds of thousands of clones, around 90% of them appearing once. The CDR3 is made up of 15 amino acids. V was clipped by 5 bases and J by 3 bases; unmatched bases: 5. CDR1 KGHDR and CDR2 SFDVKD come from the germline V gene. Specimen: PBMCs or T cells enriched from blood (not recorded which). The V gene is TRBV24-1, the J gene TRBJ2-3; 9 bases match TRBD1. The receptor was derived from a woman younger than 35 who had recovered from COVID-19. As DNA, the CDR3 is TGTGCCACCAGTGGCAGGACAGGGGATACAGATACGCAGTATTTT. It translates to CATSGRTGDTDTQYF.